This is a list of T cell receptor beta chains from one sample in a study of graft-versus-host responses after intestinal transplantation. The data were produced by immunoSEQ multiplex PCR, yet TCRdb's version contains in-frame clones alone and is incomplete. The repertoire has over 10,000 clones, roughly 93% of them found once; the top ten carry less than 5.5%. This material consisted of PBMCs, taken around 1,000 days after intestinal transplantation. The receptor set was obtained from a human patient who received an intestinal transplant, so some T cells may come from the graft donor. Each CDR3 is given with its conserved first and last residue. The order of the fields is clone size, D gene, J gene, V gene, CDR3 DNA, CDR3 protein. The D gene is left open where the match is weak. The size field is filled for only some rows; it gives once, few, many or a size class.

.,.,TRBJ1-5,TRBV19,TGTGCCAGTAGTCCGCACGGGGGGGTGGGGCAGCCCCAGCATTTT,CASSPHGGVGQPQHF
.,.,TRBJ2-1,TRBV6-5,TGTGCCACCGCCGAGGGGGGATACAATGAGCAGTTCTTC,CATAEGGYNEQFF
once,.,TRBJ2-5,TRBV7-9,TGTGCCAGCAGCGGAGATTTGGCGGATCAAGAGACCCAGTACTTC,CASSGDLADQETQYF
.,.,TRBJ2-7,TRBV6-6,TGTGCCAGCAGTTTCCCGACAGTCTACGAGCAGTACTTC,CASSFPTVYEQYF
.,.,TRBJ2-7,TRBV27,TGTGCCAGCAGTTTTGGGCCTGACCTTCGGCAGTACTTC,CASSFGPDLRQYF
.,.,TRBJ1-1,TRBV6-6,TGTGCCAGCAGTTACTCGTTAAAGAACACTGAAGCTTTCTTT,CASSYSLKNTEAFF
once,TRBD2,TRBJ2-5,TRBV11-2,TGTGCCAGCAGCTTGGTTCCGGGGCGGGGGGGCCCCCAAGAGACCCAGTACTTC,CASSLVPGRGGPQETQYF
.,.,TRBJ1-1,TRBV2,TGTGCCAGCAGTGGGGCGGCGGGGATCTACACTGAAGCTTTCTTT,CASSGAAGIYTEAFF
.,TRBD2,TRBJ2-7,TRBV6-9,TGTGCCAGCAGCCAGGGAGGGGCCACGGTGAGGGAGCAGTACTTC,CASSQGGATVREQYF
.,.,TRBJ1-5,TRBV6-5,TGTGCCAGCAGTGAGGGGGGCACCCAGCATTTT,CASSEGGTQHF
.,.,TRBJ2-6,TRBV27,TGTGCCAGCAGTCCAAGACATGGCCCCTCTGGGGCCAACGTCCTGACTTTC,CASSPRHGPSGANVLTF
.,TRBD2,TRBJ2-1,TRBV5-3,TGTGCCAGAAGCTTGGTTAAGCGGGGGCCCTACAATGAGCAGTTCTTC,CARSLVKRGPYNEQFF
.,TRBD2,TRBJ2-1,TRBV28,TGTGCCAGCAGTTTATCTAGCGGGGCTGACAATGAGCAGTTCTTC,CASSLSSGADNEQFF
.,.,TRBJ1-5,TRBV18,TGTGCCAGCTCACATGACAGTAATCAGCCCCAGCATTTT,CASSHDSNQPQHF
.,.,TRBJ2-7,TRBV9,TGTGCCAGCAGCGTAGCGGGGCATGCTTCCTACGAGCAGTACTTC,CASSVAGHASYEQYF
.,TRBD2,TRBJ2-1,TRBV11-1,TGTGCCAGCAGCCCCACGGGGGGTGAGCAGTTCTTC,CASSPTGGEQFF
.,.,TRBJ1-1,TRBV2,TGTGCCAGCAGTGAACAGGGCGGGAACACTGAAGCTTTCTTT,CASSEQGGNTEAFF
.,.,TRBJ2-7,TRBV19,TGTGCCAGTAGTATATGGCGGGCTGGTCCCTCCTACGAGCAGTACTTC,CASSIWRAGPSYEQYF
.,.,TRBJ2-1,TRBV10-2,TGCGCCAGTGCTAGGGGGGATGAGCAGTTCTTC,CASARGDEQFF
few,.,TRBJ2-2,TRBV21-1,TGTGCCAGCAGCAAAGTAAGCGGGGGGAACACCGGGGAGCTGTTTTTT,CASSKVSGGNTGELFF
.,TRBD1,TRBJ2-6,TRBV4-2,TGTGCCAGCAGCCAAGAAAGGGACAGGGGGAATGCTGGGGCCAACGTCCTGACTTTC,CASSQERDRGNAGANVLTF
.,.,TRBJ2-7,TRBV6-5,TGTGCCAGCAGTTACTCGAGGGGGGCCTACGAGCAGTACTTC,CASSYSRGAYEQYF
.,.,TRBJ1-1,TRBV11-2,TGTGCCAGCAGCTTAGCCGACCGTTCCGACACTGAAGCTTTCTTT,CASSLADRSDTEAFF
.,.,TRBJ2-1,TRBV11-2,TGTGCCAGCAGCTCCCCCGATCTAGCTTCGAATGAGCAGTTCTTC,CASSSPDLASNEQFF
.,.,TRBJ1-5,TRBV2,TGTGCCAGCAGTCAAGGGCCGGATCAGCCCCAGCATTTT,CASSQGPDQPQHF
.,.,TRBJ1-5,TRBV19,TGTGCCAGTAGTACCCGGGGAAGTGGGGATCAGCCCCAGCATTTT,CASSTRGSGDQPQHF
few,.,TRBJ1-1,TRBV7-6,TGTGCCAGCAGCTCGCCGGCCGAAGCTTTCTTT,CASSSPAEAFF
.,.,TRBJ1-5,TRBV6-5,TGTGCCAGCAGCCGGAAGACAGATAGCAATCAGCCCCAGCATTTT,CASSRKTDSNQPQHF
.,TRBD2,TRBJ2-1,TRBV11-2,TGTGCCAGCAGCTTTAGCGGGGTCGTAAATGAGCAGTTCTTC,CASSFSGVVNEQFF
once,.,TRBJ2-1,TRBV11-3,TGTGCCAGCAGCTCGGGATACTACAATGAGCAGTTCTTC,CASSSGYYNEQFF
.,TRBD1,TRBJ1-5,TRBV6-1,TGTGCCAGCAGTGAATCCCGGGACAGGGGGATGAGGCCCCAGCATTTT,CASSESRDRGMRPQHF
.,.,TRBJ2-7,TRBV6-5,TGTGCCAGCAGCCCCATGGCGGTTACAGCCTACGAGCAGTACTTC,CASSPMAVTAYEQYF
.,TRBD1,TRBJ1-5,TRBV5-1,TGCGCCGGGACAGGTTATAGCAATCAGCCCCAGCATTTT,CAGTGYSNQPQHF